The 27 T cell receptor beta chains given below trace back to one sample, sequenced in a study of identifying expanded T cells in peripheral blood. Repertoires were generated with immunoSEQ multiplex PCR, while TCRdb's copy carries only in-frame clones and drops some. The sample carries fewer than 110,000 clones, around 88% recorded once. Input material: blood. The receptor source for this set is a person aged 18-69 years in good health.

This clone was recorded only once. V is TRBV4-1 and J is TRBJ2-3; D gene uncertain. This CDR3 spans 17 amino acids. Trimming removed 0 bases from V and 4 bases from J, with 17 bases in between. Germline values: CDR1 MGHRA, CDR2 YSYEKL. CDR3 nucleotide sequence: TGCGCCAGCAGCCAAGATCCCTACTCCCGAAGGGCAGATACGCAGTATTTT. This gives the protein CASSQDPYSRRADTQYF.

The rearrangement links TRBV28 to TRBJ1-1; a possible D gene is TRBD1 (6 bases). V was clipped by 5 bases and J by 1 base, with 17 bases between them. The CDR3 has 16 amino acids. Germline CDR1 reads MDHEN; CDR2 reads SYDVKM. The CDR3 nucleotides are TGTGCCAGCAGTCCTTTTGGGGCAGGGGAGAACACTGAAGCTTTCTTT. It encodes CASSPFGAGENTEAFF.

This clone was recorded once. The chain has TRBV27 and TRBJ1-2, with 10 bases identical to TRBD1. This CDR3 is built from 15 residues. The trim removed 5 bases at V and 6 bases at J, leaving 9 bases unmatched. The germline V gene has CDR1 MNHEY and CDR2 SMNVEV (reference sequence). In nucleotides, the CDR3 is TGTGCCAGCAGTCCATGGGACAGGGGAAGGGATGGCTACACCTTC. As protein: CASSPWDRGRDGYTF.

This rearrangement joins TRBV7-2 to TRBJ1-4; 8 bases are a match to TRBD1. This CDR3 contains 16 residues. The V gene end was trimmed by 4 bases and the J gene end by 8 bases; junction bases not matched to a gene: 12. The germline CDR1 and CDR2 sequences are SGHTA and FQGNSA. The CDR3 DNA follows: TGTGCCAGCAGCTCTACAGGGGGGACACTAAGGGAAAAACTGTTTTTT. Translated, it gives CASSSTGGTLREKLFF. The whole variable domain, remainder taken from reference TRBV7-2 and TRBJ1-4, is GAGVSQSPSNKVTEKGKDVELRCDPISGHTALYWYRQSLGQGLEFLIYFQGNSAPDKSGLPSDRFSAERTGGSVSTLTIQRTQQEDSAVYLCASSSTGGTLREKLFFGSGTQLSVL.

The rearrangement links TRBV9 to TRBJ2-6; TRBD1 aligns across 7 bases. The germline V gene encodes CDR1 SGDLS and CDR2 YYNGEE. Trimming cost V 5 bases and J 0 bases; bases outside gene matches: 8. The CDR3 spans 17 residues. The CDR3 here is CASRATGDGSGANVLTF. The CDR3 coding sequence is TGTGCCAGCAGAGCAACAGGGGACGGCTCTGGGGCCAACGTCCTGACTTTC.

This sequence joins TRBV5-6 and TRBJ2-1; the D gene is possibly TRBD1 (6 bases). Trimming left V 1 base short and J 9 bases short, with 8 bases between. Germline V gives CDR1 SGHDT, CDR2 YYEEEE. The CDR3 is 12 amino acids. CDR3 nucleotide sequence: TGTGCCAGCAGCTTGTTGGGGGCTGAGCAGTTCTTC. It translates to CASSLLGAEQFF.

This chain's CDR3 is CASSVFRGHNEQFF. In nucleotides, the CDR3 is TGTGCCAGCAGCGTATTCAGGGGTCACAATGAGCAGTTCTTC. V usage is TRBV9 and J usage is TRBJ2-1, with D perhaps TRBD1 (6 bases). CDR3 length equals 14 residues. The germline CDR1 and CDR2 sequences are SGDLS and YYNGEE. V shed 1 base and J shed 5 bases, with 10 bases lying between them.

This clone was recorded once. This rearrangement joins TRBV4-1 to TRBJ2-3; 8 bases map to TRBD1. Germline CDR1 reads MGHRA; CDR2 reads YSYEKL. After removal of 2 bases from V and 0 bases from J, the junction contained 7 bases not matched to a gene. The CDR3 has 17 amino acids. The CDR3 protein is CASSQILTGASTDTQYF. The CDR3 DNA is TGCGCCAGCAGCCAAATCCTGACAGGGGCTAGCACAGATACGCAGTATTTT.

J is TRBJ1-4 and V is TRBV18; a possible D gene is TRBD1 (5 bases). CDR3 length: 14 amino acids. Per the germline V gene, CDR1 is KGHSH and CDR2 is LQKENI. Trimming shortened V by 3 bases and J by 0 bases, and 5 bases separated the two germline ends. The CDR3 loop is CASSPTATNEKLFF. The CDR3 coding sequence is TGTGCCAGCTCACCGACAGCAACTAATGAAAAACTGTTTTTT.

The CDR3 nucleotides are TGTGCCGTACAGGGTCGAACTAATGAAAAACTGTTTTTT. Its protein is CAVQGRTNEKLFF. This chain links TRBV10-3 with TRBJ1-4; a possible D gene is TRBD1 (6 bases). V lost 11 bases and J 1 base, leaving 11 bases between the germline ends. Germline V gives CDR1 ENHRY, CDR2 SYGVKD. This CDR3 has 13 residues.

The chain employs TRBV28 and TRBJ2-3; D perhaps matches TRBD2 (6 bases). CDR3 length equals 14 residues. Trimming took off 6 bases at V and 1 base at J, with 11 bases between the two ends. Germline CDR1 MDHEN, CDR2 SYDVKM. The CDR3 spells CASRTGTRTDTQYF. CDR3 coding DNA: TGTGCCAGCAGGACCGGGACTCGCACAGATACGCAGTATTTT.

V is TRBV7-2 and J is TRBJ2-1; maybe TRBD1 (6 bases). The CDR3 sequence is 13 residues long. V lost 2 bases to trimming and J lost 8 bases, with 10 bases between them. In germline, CDR1 is SGHTA, CDR2 FQGNSA. The CDR3 loop reads CASSLQGMDEQFF. CDR3 DNA sequence: TGTGCCAGCAGCTTACAGGGGATGGATGAGCAGTTCTTC.

The sample holds one count of this clone. The gene calls are TRBV29-1 and TRBJ2-2, with D possibly called TRBD1 or TRBD2 (6 bases each). The germline V and J ends were trimmed by 4 bases and 4 bases, with 13 bases remaining between them. The germline gives CDR1 SQVTM, CDR2 ANQGSEA. CDR3 size: 14 residues. CDR3: CSVGGADSTGELFF. CDR3 nucleotide sequence: TGCAGCGTTGGGGGGGCAGATTCCACCGGGGAGCTGTTTTTT.

The chain recombines TRBV10-3 with TRBJ2-7; the match to TRBD1 covers 10 bases. J gave up 2 bases and V 4 bases, and 2 bases lay outside the gene matches. Germline V gives CDR1 ENHRY, CDR2 SYGVKD. The CDR3 sequence is 14 residues long. CDR3 sequence (DNA): TGTGCCATCAGTGGAGGACAGGGGGCCTACGAGCAGTACTTC. This encodes CAISGGQGAYEQYF.

This chain links TRBV4-2 with TRBJ2-5, with D maybe TRBD1 (6 bases). The V end was cut by 1 base, the J end by 4 bases, with 16 bases between. The CDR3 covers 16 residues. Germline V gene lookup returns CDR1 LGHNA and CDR2 YNFKEQ. The CDR3 protein is CASSQGIGGSSETQYF. The CDR3 coding sequence is TGTGCCAGCAGCCAAGGGATAGGGGGATCATCAGAGACCCAGTACTTC.

This chain links TRBV2 with TRBJ1-6; D unclear. V gave up 2 bases and J gave up 8 bases, with 7 bases separating them. There are 13 residues in the CDR3. Germline CDR1 reads SNHLY; CDR2 reads FYNNEI. In nucleotides, the CDR3 is TGTGCCAGCAGTGAATGGCCTTATTCACCCCTCCACTTT. Translating gives CASSEWPYSPLHF.

CDR3 nucleotides: TGTGCCAGCAGCCCGCGGCCCGGAGGGAAAGCTTTCTTT. Amino acid sequence: CASSPRPGGKAFF. V is TRBV14 and J is TRBJ1-1; the D is unclear. Looked up from germline, CDR1 is SGHDN and CDR2 is FVKESK. V lost 4 bases and J 9 bases, leaving 15 bases between the germline ends. CDR3 size: 13 residues.

The V and J genes are TRBV19 and TRBJ2-7; D ambiguous. This CDR3 spans 13 amino acids. The germline V and J ends were trimmed by 3 bases and 10 bases, with 16 bases remaining between them. The germline V gene encodes CDR1 LNHDA and CDR2 SQIVND (reference sequence). Here the CDR3 reads CASSMGIKAVQYF. CDR3 nucleotides: TGTGCCAGTAGTATGGGGATAAAGGCAGTACAGTACTTC.

The V call is TRBV5-4, the J call TRBJ1-2; D gene unclear. The CDR3 has 16 amino acids. Trimming stripped 4 bases from V and 4 bases from J, with 20 bases between. Germline lookup yields CDR1 SGHNT and CDR2 YYREEE (reference sequence). CDR3 sequence: CASSPGLGVLGYGYTF. In DNA form, the CDR3 reads TGTGCCAGCAGCCCGGGCCTGGGTGTCTTGGGCTATGGCTACACCTTC.

This CDR3 reads CASSPRDRAYNEQFF. CDR3 sequence (DNA): TGTGCCAGCAGCCCCCGGGACAGGGCCTACAATGAGCAGTTCTTC. The rearrangement joins TRBV7-6 to TRBJ2-1; 9 positions match TRBD1. V was clipped by 5 bases and J by 2 bases; unmatched bases: 4. This CDR3 is 15 amino acids long. The germline V gene encodes CDR1 SGHVS and CDR2 FNYEAQ.

J is TRBJ2-7 and V is TRBV5-5; 7 bases match TRBD1. This CDR3 is built from 15 residues. Per germline, CDR1 SGHKS and CDR2 YYEKEE (reference sequence). Unmatched junction bases numbered 6, after V lost 0 bases and J lost 3 bases. The CDR3: CASSLATGDIYEQYF. DNA for the CDR3: TGTGCCAGCAGCTTGGCCACAGGGGATATCTACGAGCAGTACTTC.

This chain links TRBV28 with TRBJ2-5; D might be TRBD2 (6 bases). This CDR3 is built from 13 residues. Looked up from germline, CDR1 is MDHEN and CDR2 is SYDVKM. Trimming shortened V by 5 bases and J by 5 bases, and 12 bases separated the two germline ends. Written as DNA, the CDR3 is TGTGCCAGCAGTGAGATTGGGAGGGAGACCCAGTACTTC. This codes for CASSEIGRETQYF. The whole variable domain, remainder taken from reference TRBV28 and TRBJ2-5, is DVKVTQSSRYLVKRTGEKVFLECVQDMDHENMFWYRQDPGLGLRLIYFSYDVKMKEKGDIPEGYSVSREKKERFSLILESASTNQTSMYLCASSEIGRETQYFGPGTRLLVL.

This clone was seen only once. This chain connects TRBV19 to TRBJ2-5, with D perhaps matching TRBD2 (7 bases). Trimming took 3 bases from V and 1 from J, leaving 12 bases between them. The germline V gene encodes CDR1 LNHDA and CDR2 SQIVND (reference sequence). There are 15 residues in the CDR3. The CDR3 region is CASSIWGGLQETQYF. The CDR3 DNA sequence: TGTGCCAGTAGTATCTGGGGGGGCCTCCAAGAGACCCAGTACTTC.

The chain couples TRBV7-8 to TRBJ2-7, with 7 bases matching TRBD1. The CDR3 covers 14 residues. Trimming removed 8 bases from V and 2 bases from J; junction bases left unmatched: 9. Germline CDR1 is SGHVS and CDR2 is FQNEAQ. The CDR3 sequence: CASGVGQGAYEQYF. The CDR3 nucleotides read TGTGCCAGCGGGGTGGGGCAGGGGGCCTACGAGCAGTACTTC.

The genes are TRBV27 and TRBJ1-3, with a weak D call TRBD1 (5 bases). V lost 6 bases and J lost 2, with 14 bases in between. The CDR3 consists of 15 residues. Per the germline V gene, CDR1 is MNHEY and CDR2 is SMNVEV (reference sequence). The CDR3 protein is CASSSRWGAGNTIYF. The CDR3 DNA sequence: TGTGCCAGCAGCTCTCGCTGGGGGGCTGGAAACACCATATATTTT.

This chain links TRBV9 with TRBJ2-7, with 7 positions matching TRBD1. The CDR3 runs 15 residues. With 4 bases clipped from V and 0 bases from J, the junction kept 7 bases outside the gene matches. Germline V lookup: CDR1 SGDLS, CDR2 YYNGEE. The CDR3: CASSPTGDPSYEQYF. In DNA, the CDR3 is TGTGCCAGCAGCCCTACAGGGGATCCCTCCTACGAGCAGTACTTC.

The rearrangement links TRBV14 to TRBJ2-2, with 7 bases identical to TRBD1. V lost 4 bases to trimming and J lost 0 bases; unmatched junction nucleotides: 5. This CDR3 comprises 16 residues. The germline V gene encodes CDR1 SGHDN and CDR2 FVKESK. CDR3 bases: TGTGCCAGCAGCCCAGACAGGGTTGCGAACACCGGGGAGCTGTTTTTT. Protein sequence: CASSPDRVANTGELFF.